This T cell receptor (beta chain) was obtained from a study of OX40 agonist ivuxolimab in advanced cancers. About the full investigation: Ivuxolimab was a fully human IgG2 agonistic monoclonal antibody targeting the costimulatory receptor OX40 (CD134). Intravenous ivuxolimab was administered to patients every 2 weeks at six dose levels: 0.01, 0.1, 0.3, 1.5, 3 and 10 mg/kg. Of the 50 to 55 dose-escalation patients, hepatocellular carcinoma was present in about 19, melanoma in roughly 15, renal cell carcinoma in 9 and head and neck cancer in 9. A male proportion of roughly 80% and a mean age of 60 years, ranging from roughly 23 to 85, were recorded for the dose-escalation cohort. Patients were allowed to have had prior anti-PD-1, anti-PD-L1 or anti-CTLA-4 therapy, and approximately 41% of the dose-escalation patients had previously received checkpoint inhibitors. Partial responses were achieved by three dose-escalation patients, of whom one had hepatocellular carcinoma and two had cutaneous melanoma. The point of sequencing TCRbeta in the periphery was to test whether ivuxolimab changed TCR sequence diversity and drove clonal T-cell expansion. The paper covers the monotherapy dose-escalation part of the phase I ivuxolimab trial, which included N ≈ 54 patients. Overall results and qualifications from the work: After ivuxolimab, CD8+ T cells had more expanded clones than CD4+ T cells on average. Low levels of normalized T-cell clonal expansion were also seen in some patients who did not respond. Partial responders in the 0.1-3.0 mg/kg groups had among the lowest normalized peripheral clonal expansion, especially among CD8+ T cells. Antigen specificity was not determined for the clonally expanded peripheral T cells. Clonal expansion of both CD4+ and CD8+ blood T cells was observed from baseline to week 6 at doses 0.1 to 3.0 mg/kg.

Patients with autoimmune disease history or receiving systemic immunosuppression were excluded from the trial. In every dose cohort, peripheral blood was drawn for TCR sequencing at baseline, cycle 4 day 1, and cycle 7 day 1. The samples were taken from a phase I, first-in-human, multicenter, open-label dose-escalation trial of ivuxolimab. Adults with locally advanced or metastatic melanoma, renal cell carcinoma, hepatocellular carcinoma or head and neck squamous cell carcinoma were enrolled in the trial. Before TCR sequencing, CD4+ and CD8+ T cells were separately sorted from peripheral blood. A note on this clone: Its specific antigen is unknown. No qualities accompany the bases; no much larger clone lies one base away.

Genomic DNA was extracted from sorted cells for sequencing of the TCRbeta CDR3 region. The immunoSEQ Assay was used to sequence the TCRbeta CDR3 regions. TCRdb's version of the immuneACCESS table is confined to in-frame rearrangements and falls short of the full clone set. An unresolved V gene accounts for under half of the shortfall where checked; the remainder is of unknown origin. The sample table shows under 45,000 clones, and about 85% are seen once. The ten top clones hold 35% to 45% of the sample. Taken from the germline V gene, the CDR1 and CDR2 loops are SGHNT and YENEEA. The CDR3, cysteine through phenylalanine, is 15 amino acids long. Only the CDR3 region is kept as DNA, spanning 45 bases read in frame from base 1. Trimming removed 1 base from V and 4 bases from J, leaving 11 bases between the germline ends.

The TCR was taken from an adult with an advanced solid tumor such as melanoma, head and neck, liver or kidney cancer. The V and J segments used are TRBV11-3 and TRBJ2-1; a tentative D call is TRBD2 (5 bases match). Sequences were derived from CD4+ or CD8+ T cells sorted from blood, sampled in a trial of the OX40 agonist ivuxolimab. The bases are TGTGCCAGCAGCTTAGCCCTAGCCTCTTACAATGAGCAGTTCTTC. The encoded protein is CASSLALASYNEQFF. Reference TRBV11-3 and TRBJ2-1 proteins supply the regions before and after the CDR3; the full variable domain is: EAGVVQSPRYKIIEKKQPVAFWCNPISGHNTLYWYLQNLGQGPELLIRYENEEAVDDSQLPKDRFSAERLKGVDSTLKIQPAELGDSAVYLCASSLALASYNEQFFGPGTRLTVL.